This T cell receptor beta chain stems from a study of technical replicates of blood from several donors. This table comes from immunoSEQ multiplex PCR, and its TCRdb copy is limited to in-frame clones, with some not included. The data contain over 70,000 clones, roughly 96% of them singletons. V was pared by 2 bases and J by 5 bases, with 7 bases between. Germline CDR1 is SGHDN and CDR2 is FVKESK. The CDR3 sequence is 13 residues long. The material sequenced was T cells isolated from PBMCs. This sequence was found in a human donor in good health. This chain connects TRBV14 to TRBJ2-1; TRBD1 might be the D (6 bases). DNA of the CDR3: TGTGCCAGCAGCCAAAGACAGGACAATGAGCAGTTCTTC. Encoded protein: CASSQRQDNEQFF.